One and the same sample provided the 23 T cell receptor beta chains below, sequenced in a study of T-cell reconstitution after alpha-beta-depleted transplantation in children. For TCRbeta, the library was prepared with unique molecular identifiers. From the PCR reads, TCRdb called clonotypes with MiXCR, one entry per CDR3 protein. The table lists around 410,000 distinct CDR3 sequences, about 11% of them singletons, with roughly 5.1% in the top ten. Source: PBMCs from the stem cell graft donor, taken from the stem cell graft. These receptors originate from a human donor who donated a stem cell graft to a child with acute myeloid leukemia.

At least ten counts were recorded for this clonotype. The chain recombines TRBV20-1 with TRBJ1-1; no firm D call. The germline CDR1 and CDR2 sequences are DFQATT and SNEGSKA (reference sequence). V lost 4 bases, J lost 1 base, and 7 bases lay in between. There are 12 residues in the CDR3. As DNA, the CDR3 is TGCAGTGCTATCCTCGCGAACACTGAAGCTTTCTTT. Its translation is CSAILANTEAFF.

The rearrangement links TRBV6-1 to TRBJ2-2; D ambiguous. The CDR3 length is 18 residues. Trimming pared 2 bases from V and 0 bases from J, leaving 16 bases between. Germline CDR1 MNHNS, CDR2 SASEGT. The CDR3 reads CASSESPVTITNTGELFF. The CDR3 DNA reads TGTGCCAGCAGTGAATCCCCCGTTACAATAACGAACACCGGGGAGCTGTTTTTT.

The chain is built from TRBV18 and TRBJ2-3, with D possibly being TRBD1 (6 bases). V shed 6 bases and J shed 2 bases, with 9 bases lying between them. Per the germline V gene, CDR1 is KGHSH and CDR2 is LQKENI. The CDR3 length is 13 residues. The CDR3 region is CASSPGDTDTQYF. The CDR3 bases are TGTGCCAGCTCCCCAGGGGACACAGATACGCAGTATTTT.

Points on this clonotype: The junction departs from germline at one end; a sequencing error may be responsible. The CDR3: CSARTDWRTSGTQETQYF. Here the CDR3 DNA reads TGCAGTGCTCGTACCGATTGGAGGACTAGCGGAACTCAAGAGACACAGTACTTC. The V gene is TRBV20-1, the J gene TRBJ2-5; TRBD2 aligns across 10 bases. In germline, CDR1 is DFQATT, CDR2 SNEGSKA (reference sequence). CDR3 length: 18 amino acids.

This clonotype was seen at least ten times. The chain uses TRBV9 and TRBJ1-1; 9 nucleotides align to TRBD1. Germline V gives CDR1 SGDLS, CDR2 YYNGEE. The CDR3 is 16 amino acids. V lost 3 bases, J lost 4 bases, and 10 bases stayed unmatched. The chain's CDR3 is CASSEAGTGSGTEAFF. DNA of the CDR3: TGTGCCAGCAGCGAGGCCGGGACAGGGTCGGGCACTGAAGCTTTCTTT. The whole variable domain, filled in from reference TRBV9 and TRBJ1-1, reads DSGVTQTPKHLITATGQRVTLRCSPRSGDLSVYWYQQSLDQGLQFLIQYYNGEERAKGNILERFSAQQFPDLHSELNLSSLELGDSALYFCASSEAGTGSGTEAFFGQGTRLTVV.

The chain is built from TRBV5-1 and TRBJ2-7, with D perhaps matching TRBD2 (5 bases). Trimming shortened V by 2 bases and J by 2 bases, and 20 bases separated the two germline ends. Germline CDR1 and CDR2: SGHRS and YFSETQ. The CDR3 spans 17 residues. The CDR3 DNA sequence: TGCGCCAGCAGCTTCCTCGGCCGGGGTAGCGCGACCTACGAGCAGTACTTC. It encodes CASSFLGRGSATYEQYF.

This clonotype has a handful of counts. This chain connects TRBV9 to TRBJ2-1, with 13 bases that match TRBD2. Per the germline V gene, CDR1 is SGDLS and CDR2 is YYNGEE. J gave up 4 bases and V 2 bases, and 3 bases lay outside the gene matches. The CDR3 sequence is 16 residues long. CDR3: CASSVGTSGVYNEQFF. As DNA, the CDR3 is TGTGCCAGCAGCGTCGGGACTAGCGGGGTTTACAATGAGCAGTTCTTC.

This clonotype was seen repeatedly, ten times or more. This sequence joins TRBV4-3 and TRBJ2-6; no clear D gene. Germline V gene sequence: CDR1 LGHNA, CDR2 YSLEER. The CDR3 sequence is 15 residues long. V lost 1 base, J lost 3 bases, and 7 bases lay in between. The CDR3 bases are TGCGCCAGCAGCCAAGTGGGCGGTGGGGCCAACGTCCTGACTTTC. Its protein product is CASSQVGGGANVLTF.

In this sample, this clonotype turned up many times. The chain couples TRBV5-1 to TRBJ2-4, with a weak D call TRBD2 (6 bases). CDR1 is SGHRS, CDR2 YFSETQ, per germline. This CDR3 comprises 15 residues. The V end was cut by 0 bases, the J end by 7 bases, with 14 bases between. The CDR3 loop reads CASSLVSGVPNIQYF. CDR3 nucleotide sequence: TGCGCCAGCAGCTTGGTTAGCGGAGTCCCGAACATTCAGTACTTC.

The table lists this clonotype with a few counts. The V gene is TRBV7-2, the J gene TRBJ2-3, with D possibly TRBD1 on 6 matching bases. Deletions cut 1 base from V and 5 bases from J, with 16 bases between. The CDR3 length is 16 residues. The germline V gene has CDR1 SGHTA and CDR2 FQGNSA. Written as DNA, the CDR3 is TGTGCCAGCAGCTTAGGGTGGGGGCAGGGCGGAGATACGCAGTATTTT. It codes for CASSLGWGQGGDTQYF.

This clonotype has at least ten counts. The V and J genes are TRBV4-1 and TRBJ2-1; no firm D call. V dropped 3 bases and J dropped 13 bases, with 10 bases sitting between them. Germline assignment: CDR1 MGHRA and CDR2 YSYEKL. This CDR3 spans 11 amino acids. CDR3 amino acids: CASSQAGEQFF. The CDR3 nucleotides read TGCGCCAGCAGCCAGGCCGGCGAACAGTTCTTC.

This clonotype was counted at least ten times. The chain couples TRBV18 to TRBJ2-2; D perhaps matches TRBD1 (6 bases). The CDR3 loop spans 14 amino acids. Trimming left V 3 bases short and J 1 base short, with 6 bases between. Germline V gene data show CDR1 as KGHSH and CDR2 as LQKENI. The CDR3 region is CASSPDRNTGELFF. Here the CDR3 DNA reads TGTGCCAGCTCACCGGACAGGAACACCGGGGAGCTGTTTTTT.

This chain joins TRBV20-1 and TRBJ1-1, with TRBD1 matching over 9 bases. Losses at the gene ends were 3 bases for V and 5 bases for J; bases not matched to a gene: 7. Germline V gives CDR1 DFQATT, CDR2 SNEGSKA (reference sequence). The CDR3 sequence is 14 residues long. The CDR3 loop is CSARLQGARTEAFF. Here the CDR3 DNA reads TGCAGTGCTAGGCTACAGGGGGCAAGGACTGAAGCTTTCTTT.

This clonotype was counted ten times or more. V gene TRBV6-2 or TRBV6-3 combines with J gene TRBJ1-5; D unclear. The CDR3 spans 14 residues. Germline lookup yields CDR1 MNHEY and CDR2 SVGEGT. V gave up 2 bases and J gave up 2 bases, with 7 bases separating them. CDR3 nucleotides: TGTGCCAGCAGTTACGTGGGAGGCAATCAGCCCCAGCATTTT. As protein: CASSYVGGNQPQHF.

V and J are TRBV5-1 and TRBJ2-2; 8 positions match TRBD2. Germline-derived CDR1 and CDR2 are SGHRS and YFSETQ. V shed 4 bases and J 7 bases; nucleotides not matched to a gene: 6. The CDR3 consists of 14 residues. CDR3 sequence: CASSTGGPDGELFF. The CDR3 DNA reads TGCGCCAGCAGCACGGGGGGGCCTGACGGGGAGCTGTTTTTT.

This clonotype has a count of ten or more. The chain employs TRBV7-6 and TRBJ2-1; possibly TRBD2 for D (6 bases). V was clipped by 4 bases and J by 6 bases, with 19 bases between them. Per germline, CDR1 SGHVS and CDR2 FNYEAQ. The CDR3 extends over 16 amino acids. CDR3 region: CASSSPQGLSINEQFF. The CDR3 DNA is TGTGCCAGCAGCTCCCCTCAAGGACTATCGATCAATGAGCAGTTCTTC.

V gene TRBV20-1 combines with J gene TRBJ1-1; no reliable D call. Germline loops: CDR1 DFQATT, CDR2 SNEGSKA (reference sequence). CDR3 length: 13 amino acids. Trimming took off 6 bases at V and 7 bases at J, with 18 bases between the two ends. The CDR3 DNA reads TGCAGTGCCACCAATGCGTGGGTGGTTGAAGCTTTCTTT. Amino acids: CSATNAWVVEAFF.

There are a few counts of this clonotype. V gene TRBV7-3 combines with J gene TRBJ2-3; D is unresolved. The CDR3 totals 15 residues. The germline V gene encodes CDR1 SGHTA and CDR2 FQGTGA. Trimming removed 1 base from V and 2 bases from J, with 10 bases in between. CDR3 amino acids: CASSLRAANTDTQYF. The CDR3 DNA reads TGTGCCAGCAGCTTAAGGGCGGCGAACACAGATACGCAGTATTTT.

This clonotype was counted at least ten times. V is TRBV7-2 and J is TRBJ2-3; D uncertain. Trimming removed 6 bases from V and 0 bases from J, with 13 bases in between. This CDR3 is built from 15 residues. The germline V gene encodes CDR1 SGHTA and CDR2 FQGNSA. CDR3 nucleotides: TGTGCCAGCAGTTTAAGGGCTGTCAGCACAGATACGCAGTATTTT. As protein: CASSLRAVSTDTQYF. Complete variable domain (other parts from reference TRBV7-2 and TRBJ2-3): GAGVSQSPSNKVTEKGKDVELRCDPISGHTALYWYRQSLGQGLEFLIYFQGNSAPDKSGLPSDRFSAERTGGSVSTLTIQRTQQEDSAVYLCASSLRAVSTDTQYFGPGTRLTVL.

This clonotype was seen more than once but under ten times. The rearrangement joins TRBV6-1 to TRBJ2-2; 10 positions agree with TRBD2. Germline V gene data show CDR1 as MNHNS and CDR2 as SASEGT. This CDR3 region has 17 residues. V was pared by 7 bases and J by 5 bases, with 13 bases of the junction left unmatched. CDR3 DNA sequence: TGTGCCAGCAACCCCGGGACTAGCGTATCAGGGACCGGGGAGCTGTTTTTT. Its translation: CASNPGTSVSGTGELFF.

The chain links TRBV12-5 to TRBJ2-3; D gene uncertain. The V end lost 1 base, the J end lost 1 base, and 9 bases lay between the germline ends. The CDR3 spans 15 residues. The germline V gene has CDR1 LGHNT and CDR2 FRNRAP. This chain's CDR3 is CASGLGEAGTDTQYF. In DNA, the CDR3 is TGTGCTAGTGGTTTGGGTGAGGCAGGCACAGATACGCAGTATTTT.

This clonotype was picked up many times. This chain uses TRBV5-1 with TRBJ1-1; 9 bases map to TRBD1. The CDR3 has 14 residues. The junction had 2 bases not matched to a gene; V was cut back by 3 bases and J by 2 bases. Germline CDR1 SGHRS, CDR2 YFSETQ. Here the CDR3 reads CASSSQGANTEAFF. The CDR3, as DNA: TGCGCCAGCAGCTCACAGGGGGCCAACACTGAAGCTTTCTTT.

Details on this clonotype: A read error is possible here, since a much larger clone lies one base away. The chain carries TRBV20-1 and TRBJ2-1, with TRBD2 matching 9 bases. Germline V gene lookup returns CDR1 DFQATT and CDR2 SNEGSKA (reference sequence). The CDR3 is 17 amino acids. DNA for the CDR3: TGCTGTGCTAGAGATCGTGCCCTAGCGGGACCCTACAATGAGCAGTTCTTC. It yields the protein CCARDRALAGPYNEQFF.